The 19 T cell receptor beta chains in this list originate from one sample, sequenced in a study of cytomegalovirus exposure and HLA in healthy donors. PCR was performed using 60 Vbeta and 13 Jbeta primers. Generated by immunoSEQ multiplex PCR, the TCRdb table keeps only in-frame clones and is missing some. This repertoire shows about 160,000 clones, 75% to 85% found once; its top ten account for around 14%. Input material: PBMCs. Receptors originate from a woman between 50 and 59 years old in good health and CMV-seronegative.

The V gene is TRBV7-2, the J gene TRBJ2-1; 7 positions agree with TRBD1. The V and J ends lost 7 bases and 8 bases, in that order; junction bases with no gene match: 2. This CDR3 comprises 11 residues. CDR1 SGHTA and CDR2 FQGNSA come from the germline V gene. CDR3 coding DNA: TGTGCCAGCACCACAGGGGATGAGCAGTTCTTC. Its protein is CASTTGDEQFF. Based on the CDR3 plus reference TRBV7-2 and TRBJ2-1, the full variable domain is GAGVSQSPSNKVTEKGKDVELRCDPISGHTALYWYRQSLGQGLEFLIYFQGNSAPDKSGLPSDRFSAERTGGSVSTLTIQRTQQEDSAVYLCASTTGDEQFFGPGTRLTVL.

DNA of the CDR3: TGTGCCAGCAGGGACAGGGGGACCGGGGAGCTGTTTTTT. Protein product: CASRDRGTGELFF. The chain couples TRBV6-1 to TRBJ2-2; 10 bases agree with TRBD1. The CDR3 is 13 amino acids. V shed 6 bases and J 5 bases; nucleotides not matched to a gene: 0. CDR1 and CDR2 (germline): MNHNS, SASEGT.

The chain couples TRBV28 to TRBJ1-3, with 9 bases identical to TRBD1. J lost 4 bases, V lost 3 bases, and 7 bases had no gene match. The CDR3 is 16 residues long. Looked up from germline, CDR1 is MDHEN and CDR2 is SYDVKM. This chain's CDR3 is CASSFLGQGPGNTIYF. The DNA of the CDR3 is TGTGCCAGCAGTTTCCTGGGACAGGGCCCGGGAAACACCATATATTTT.

V is TRBV5-6 and J is TRBJ2-3; perhaps TRBD2 as D (6 bases). This CDR3 is built from 16 residues. CDR1 SGHDT and CDR2 YYEEEE come from the germline V gene. V was trimmed by 7 bases and J by 2 bases, leaving 20 bases between them. Here the CDR3 reads CASRTGEPPNTDTQYF. CDR3 bases: TGTGCCAGCCGCACGGGAGAACCTCCCAACACAGATACGCAGTATTTT.

The rearrangement links TRBV7-2 to TRBJ2-3, with 9 bases that match TRBD2. The CDR3 has 14 residues. Germline CDR1 SGHTA, CDR2 FQGNSA. Germline trimming cut 4 bases from V and 5 bases from J; bases unmatched to any gene: 4. CDR3 bases: TGTGCCAGCAGCTATAGCGGGGGACGAGATACGCAGTATTTT. It yields the protein CASSYSGGRDTQYF.

CDR3 loop: CASNILAGVAYEQYF. The CDR3, as DNA: TGTGCCAGCAACATATTAGCGGGAGTGGCCTACGAGCAGTACTTC. The J gene is TRBJ2-7, the V gene TRBV7-2; the match to TRBD2 covers 9 bases. The CDR3 is made up of 15 amino acids. The V and J ends lost 7 bases and 2 bases, in that order; junction bases with no gene match: 9. CDR1 and CDR2 (germline): SGHTA, FQGNSA.

This clone qualifies as medium-sized. The V and J genes are TRBV19 and TRBJ1-2; 7 bases map to TRBD1. Unmatched junction bases numbered 7, after V lost 7 bases and J lost 2 bases. CDR1 and CDR2 (germline): LNHDA, SQIVND (reference sequence). This CDR3 has 14 amino acids. This CDR3 is CASTKVRGNYGYTF. CDR3 nucleotides: TGTGCCAGTACCAAGGTCAGGGGGAACTATGGCTACACCTTC.

The gene calls are TRBV5-4 and TRBJ1-5, with D unclear. The CDR3 contains 14 residues. Germline V CDR1 and CDR2: SGHNT, YYREEE (reference sequence). Trimming left V 4 bases short and J 6 bases short, with 14 bases between. The CDR3 nucleotides are TGTGCCAGCAGCCCGACCCCGGGAAGTCAGCCCCAGCATTTT. The encoded protein is CASSPTPGSQPQHF. Complete variable domain (other parts from reference TRBV5-4 and TRBJ1-5): ETGVTQSPTHLIKTRGQQVTLRCSSQSGHNTVSWYQQALGQGPQFIFQYYREEENGRGNFPPRFSGLQFPNYSSELNVNALELDDSALYLCASSPTPGSQPQHFGDGTRLSIL.

The chain carries TRBV7-9 and TRBJ2-4, with D tentatively TRBD2 (6 bases). V shed 4 bases and J shed 8 bases, with 9 bases lying between them. In germline, CDR1 is SEHNR, CDR2 FQNEAQ (reference sequence). CDR3 length: 12 residues. The CDR3 sequence is CASSSREDIQYF. Written as DNA, the CDR3 is TGTGCCAGCAGCTCTAGGGAGGACATTCAGTACTTC.

V gene TRBV6-1 combines with J gene TRBJ1-5; D gene unclear. Deletions cut 6 bases from V and 3 bases from J, with 15 bases between. CDR1 MNHNS and CDR2 SASEGT come from the germline V gene. This CDR3 has 15 residues. CDR3: CASSRRVEDNQPQHF. The DNA of the CDR3 is TGTGCCAGCAGCCGGAGGGTTGAGGACAATCAGCCCCAGCATTTT.

The chain uses TRBV7-2 and TRBJ2-1, with 11 bases matching TRBD2. The CDR3 is 14 residues long. Germline V gene data show CDR1 as SGHTA and CDR2 as FQGNSA. V dropped 8 bases and J dropped 4; count of bases not matched to a gene: 4. The CDR3 here is CASGTSGEYNEQFF. CDR3 nucleotides: TGTGCCAGCGGGACTAGCGGAGAATACAATGAGCAGTTCTTC.

This clone has ten or more counts. This chain joins TRBV5-1 and TRBJ1-1, with D possibly being TRBD1 (5 bases). There are 14 residues in the CDR3. V lost 4 bases to trimming and J lost 2 bases, with 12 bases between them. The germline CDR1 and CDR2 sequences are SGHRS and YFSETQ. The CDR3 DNA is TGCGCCAGCAGCGCAGACAGTACAAACACTGAAGCTTTCTTT. It is translated as CASSADSTNTEAFF.

In its sample, this clone was seen once. The rearrangement uses TRBV4-2 and TRBJ1-4; TRBD1 matches at 8 bases. The CDR3 loop spans 16 amino acids. Trimming at V came to 1 base and at J to 4 bases, leaving 5 bases not matched to a gene. Germline CDR1 reads LGHNA; CDR2 reads YNFKEQ. The DNA of the CDR3 is TGTGCCAGCAGCCAAGTGTCAGGGGGCGTTAATGAAAAACTGTTTTTT. Protein sequence: CASSQVSGGVNEKLFF.

V usage is TRBV4-2 and J usage is TRBJ2-7, with a weak D call TRBD2 (5 bases). There are 13 residues in the CDR3. Between the trimmed V and J ends, which lost 1 base and 3 bases, there was a span of 7 bases. The germline gives CDR1 LGHNA, CDR2 YNFKEQ. CDR3 sequence (DNA): TGTGCCAGCAGCCAAGTAGCGCACTACGAGCAGTACTTC. Protein product: CASSQVAHYEQYF.

J is TRBJ1-2 and V is TRBV19, with 8 bases identical to TRBD1. Trimming removed 10 bases from V and 5 bases from J; junction bases left unmatched: 9. The germline V gene has CDR1 LNHDA and CDR2 SQIVND (reference sequence). This CDR3 region has 13 residues. The CDR3 DNA sequence: TGTGCCAATTGGACAGGGCAGAATTATGGCTACACCTTC. As protein: CANWTGQNYGYTF.

This clone was seen more than once but under ten times. The V and J genes are TRBV5-4 and TRBJ2-5; 8 bases map to TRBD2. The CDR3 has 14 residues. Germline V CDR1 and CDR2: SGHNT, YYREEE (reference sequence). Trimming took 4 bases from V and 3 from J; bases not matched to a gene: 5. The CDR3 nucleotides read TGTGCCAGCAGCGCCGGGGGGGCAAAAGAGACCCAGTACTTC. It yields the protein CASSAGGAKETQYF.

The chain joins TRBV19 to TRBJ1-3, with D possibly being TRBD1 (6 bases). Trimming removed 6 bases from V and 2 bases from J, with 14 bases in between. CDR3 length: 15 amino acids. The germline gives CDR1 LNHDA, CDR2 SQIVND (reference sequence). The CDR3 protein is CASSSQGSTGNTIYF. In DNA, the CDR3 is TGTGCCAGTAGCTCGCAGGGGAGCACTGGAAACACCATATATTTT.

CDR3 bases: TGTGCCAGTAGTATCGGGATGGGCCGTAGCAATCAGCCCCAGCATTTT. It translates to CASSIGMGRSNQPQHF. The V gene is TRBV19, the J gene TRBJ1-5, with no clear D. The germline V gene encodes CDR1 LNHDA and CDR2 SQIVND (reference sequence). V dropped 3 bases and J dropped 0 bases, with 12 bases sitting between them. The CDR3 has 16 residues.

The chain couples TRBV5-1 to TRBJ2-7; 8 bases match TRBD1. J gave up 3 bases and V 3 bases, and 8 bases lay outside the gene matches. There are 15 residues in the CDR3. Germline CDR1 SGHRS, CDR2 YFSETQ. CDR3 nucleotide sequence: TGCGCCAGCAGCTACTACGAGGGACAGGACTACGAGCAGTACTTC. Amino acid sequence: CASSYYEGQDYEQYF.